These T cell receptor beta chains were read from a single sample in a study of Ad26.COV2.S vaccination and SARS-CoV-2 variants. Measured with immunoSEQ multiplex PCR; TCRdb has only the in-frame clones, and not every one. Counted here are approximately 500,000 clones, roughly 85% occurring once; the ten biggest clones make up about 13%. Here the sequenced sample was peripheral blood, taken in a trial of Ad26.COV2.S vaccine versus placebo. These receptors came from a person aged 18 to 59 who received the Ad26.COV2.S COVID-19 vaccine or a placebo. Both conserved end residues are part of each CDR3. A D gene is named only where the DNA matches it firmly. Clone size appears in some rows only: once, few, many, or a class for an expanded clone.

TRBV5-4	NA	TRBJ1-3	NA	TGTGCCAGCAGACCCGGGACTGATTTTGGAAACACCATATATTTT	CASRPGTDFGNTIYF
TRBV7-2	NA	TRBJ1-5	NA	TGTGCCAGCAGCTCGTCCCAGGCCAGCGGTAGCAATCAGCCCCAGCATTTT	CASSSSQASGSNQPQHF
TRBV10-3	TRBD1	TRBJ1-2	NA	TGTGCCATCAGCGTCCCCGGGACAGTATCTGGCTACACCTTC	CAISVPGTVSGYTF
TRBV7-2	NA	TRBJ1-1	NA	TGTGCCAGCCGATCCGACGGGAGAAATGGTGAAGCTTTCTTT	CASRSDGRNGEAFF
TRBV6-5	TRBD1	TRBJ2-7	NA	TGTGCCAGCAGTCAGACAGGGGAAAATCCGTACTTC	CASSQTGENPYF
TRBV4-2	NA	TRBJ2-2	NA	TGTGCCAGCAGCCAAGAGTTCGGGCAGGGGGGAAGCACCGGGGAGCTGTTTTTT	CASSQEFGQGGSTGELFF
TRBV5-1	TRBD2	TRBJ2-3	NA	TGCGCCAGCAGCTTGGGGAGCGGGAGAAATGCAGATACGCAGTATTTT	CASSLGSGRNADTQYF
TRBV2	TRBD1	TRBJ1-2	many	TGTGCCAGCAGTCCAAACCTAGGACAGGGGAGCGATGGCTACACCTTC	CASSPNLGQGSDGYTF
TRBV18	NA	TRBJ1-3	NA	TGTGCCAGCTCACCAGACCGCTCTGGAAACACCATATATTTT	CASSPDRSGNTIYF
TRBV7-9	TRBD2	TRBJ2-6	NA	TGTGCCAGCAGCTTAGTATCGGGAGGAGCCAACGTCCTGACTTTC	CASSLVSGGANVLTF
TRBV7-6	TRBD1	TRBJ2-2	NA	TGTGCCAGCAGCTTGAGGGACAGATTAACCGGGGAGCTGTTTTTT	CASSLRDRLTGELFF
TRBV20-1	NA	TRBJ1-5	NA	TGCAGTGCTAGAGTGGGTACACCCCAGCATTTT	CSARVGTPQHF
TRBV7-9	NA	TRBJ2-1	NA	TGTGCCACTCAGCCCCCCGGCGGAGATGAGCAGTTCTTC	CATQPPGGDEQFF
TRBV2	TRBD1	TRBJ2-7	NA	TGTGCCAGCAACAGGGGGCTTTCTATTGACGAGCAGTACTTC	CASNRGLSIDEQYF
TRBV4-3	NA	TRBJ1-1	NA	TGCGCCAGCAGCCAAGTAGTCGCTGGAACTGAAGCTTTCTTT	CASSQVVAGTEAFF
TRBV7-2	NA	TRBJ1-1	NA	TGTGCCAGCAGCTTATTGGGTCTGAACACTGAAGCTTTCTTT	CASSLLGLNTEAFF
TRBV9	NA	TRBJ2-1	NA	TGTGCCAGCAGCGTAGACGGGAGTGGAATCTATGAGCAGTTCTTC	CASSVDGSGIYEQFF
TRBV30	TRBD1	TRBJ1-3	NA	TGTGCCTGGGACCCGGGACAGGGGGCAATTTCTGGAAACACCATATATTTT	CAWDPGQGAISGNTIYF
TRBV9	NA	TRBJ1-3	NA	TGTGCCAGCAGCTCTCAGGGCAACTCTGGAAACACCATATATTTT	CASSSQGNSGNTIYF
TRBV6-2/TRBV6-3	NA	TRBJ2-1	NA	TGTGCCAGCAGCCAACTAGAGTTTGTCGTCGATGAGCAGTTCTTC	CASSQLEFVVDEQFF
TRBV5-4	TRBD1	TRBJ1-2	NA	TGTGCCAGCAGCTTAGTGGGACAGGGGCCGGGTAACTATGGCTACACCTTC	CASSLVGQGPGNYGYTF
TRBV6-1	NA	TRBJ1-6	NA	TGTGCCAGCAGTGATGCACGGAATCCCCTCCACTTT	CASSDARNPLHF
TRBV28	TRBD1	TRBJ2-2	NA	TGTGCCAGCAGGCGGACAGGGTTGGGCGGGGAGCTGTTTTTT	CASRRTGLGGELFF
TRBV15	NA	TRBJ2-7	NA	TGTGCCACCAGCTCCGAATGGAAAGCCTACGAGCAGTACTTC	CATSSEWKAYEQYF